This TCR beta chain stems from a study of CD8+ T cells in alopecia areata. Trimming left V 0 bases short and J 5 bases short, with 10 bases between. The CDR3 is 15 amino acids. The germline V gene has CDR1 SEHNR and CDR2 FQNEAQ (reference sequence). RNA, once extracted, was reverse transcribed into cDNA for use as the sequencing template. Sequenced by immunoSEQ multiplex PCR; TCRdb stores in-frame clones only, minus some. The sample yields 80,000 to 100,000 clones, around 38% seen once. Lesional scalp punch biopsies and peripheral blood were collected from alopecia areata patients. In the case of this clone: As yet, its antigen is unknown.

Overall study results and limits: Normal scalp had lower clonality than lesional scalp, with alopecia totalis/universalis lesions showing this most strongly. Alphabeta T cells residing in normal skin are also sequenced in scalp samples.

The sample was CD4+ T cells sorted from blood. This receptor was taken from a human donor with alopecia areata. The chain joins TRBV7-9 to TRBJ1-4; D gene unclear. The CDR3 spells CASSLAVGPNEKLFF. The CDR3 bases are TGTGCCAGCAGCTTAGCCGTCGGTCCAAATGAAAAACTGTTTTTT.